Shown below are 26 T cell receptor beta chains from a single sample sequenced in a study of blood T cell repertoires in COVID-19. Some clones are missing from TCRdb's copy, which holds only in-frame ones; the method was immunoSEQ multiplex PCR. The table lists 150,000 to 200,000 clones, 60% to 80% of them singletons. Material: peripheral blood. Every receptor here comes from a man in his 60s with active or convalescent COVID-19.

This rearrangement joins TRBV2 to TRBJ1-5; D is ambiguous. The CDR3 totals 12 residues. Germline V CDR1 and CDR2: SNHLY, FYNNEI. Trimming removed 7 bases from V and 2 bases from J, with 6 bases in between. The CDR3 nucleotides read TGTGCCAGCAACGGGGGCAATCAGCCCCAGCATTTT. Translated: CASNGGNQPQHF.

The chain links TRBV19 to TRBJ2-6, with D tentatively TRBD1 (5 bases). The V and J ends lost 5 bases and 4 bases respectively, with 15 bases between them. CDR3 length: 16 amino acids. In germline, CDR1 is LNHDA, CDR2 SQIVND (reference sequence). CDR3: CASSASVRAGANVLTF. CDR3 sequence (DNA): TGTGCCAGTAGTGCCAGTGTCAGGGCCGGGGCCAACGTCCTGACTTTC.

The chain joins TRBV19 to TRBJ2-1; 9 bases agree with TRBD1. The CDR3 has 16 residues. The trim removed 4 bases at V and 4 bases at J, leaving 8 bases unmatched. Germline V gene data show CDR1 as LNHDA and CDR2 as SQIVND (reference sequence). Here the CDR3 reads CASSTPGQGQYNEQFF. In DNA form, the CDR3 reads TGTGCCAGTAGTACTCCGGGACAGGGACAATACAATGAGCAGTTCTTC.

J is TRBJ2-1 and V is TRBV3-1 (or the pseudogene TRBV3-2); 10 bases match TRBD2. V dropped 0 bases and J dropped 8; count of bases not matched to a gene: 4. The CDR3 is 15 amino acids. Germline assignment: CDR1 LGHDT and CDR2 YNNKEL (reference sequence). The CDR3 nucleotides read TGTGCCAGCAGCCAAGACGCTAGCGGGAGCTATGAGCAGTTCTTC. Protein product: CASSQDASGSYEQFF.

The J gene is TRBJ1-5, the V gene TRBV7-2, with D uncertain. The germline V gene has CDR1 SGHTA and CDR2 FQGNSA. With 1 base removed from V and 8 bases from J, the gap between germline ends came to 15 bases. This CDR3 comprises 15 residues. The CDR3 sequence: CASSLVAGIREPQHF. CDR3 DNA: TGTGCCAGCAGCTTAGTTGCGGGGATTAGGGAGCCCCAGCATTTT.

V usage is TRBV7-3 and J usage is TRBJ2-3; 9 bases agree with TRBD2. The trim removed 3 bases at V and 1 base at J, leaving 8 bases unmatched. Germline assignment: CDR1 SGHTA and CDR2 FQGTGA. The CDR3 loop spans 17 amino acids. CDR3 nucleotides: TGTGCCAGCAGCTTGCAACGCGGGAGGGCCGGCACAGATACGCAGTATTTT. It is translated as CASSLQRGRAGTDTQYF.

The chain employs TRBV11-3 and TRBJ2-3; 10 bases match TRBD1. The germline V gene encodes CDR1 SGHNT and CDR2 YENEEA. V lost 2 bases, J lost 5 bases, and 7 bases stayed unmatched. This CDR3 spans 16 amino acids. The CDR3 DNA reads TGTGCCAGCAGCTTACAGTTGGGACAGGGGAGAGATACGCAGTATTTT. Amino acids: CASSLQLGQGRDTQYF.

The chain carries TRBV29-1 and TRBJ2-7, with TRBD1 matching 9 bases. Per the germline V gene, CDR1 is SQVTM and CDR2 is ANQGSEA. This CDR3 contains 17 residues. V dropped 1 base and J dropped 11; count of bases not matched to a gene: 21. This CDR3 reads CSVEGLGSGQGIIREYF. Written as DNA, the CDR3 is TGCAGCGTTGAAGGTCTTGGGTCGGGACAGGGAATTATTCGGGAGTACTTC.

This clone was observed a single time. The chain links TRBV11-2 to TRBJ2-4; 16 bases agree with TRBD2. Germline CDR1 reads SGHAT; CDR2 reads FQNNGV. This CDR3 is built from 20 residues. The ends lost 0 bases at V and 0 bases at J; junction bases unmatched: 5. The CDR3 sequence is CASSLELGLAGGVAKNIQYF. The CDR3 DNA is TGTGCCAGCAGCTTAGAACTGGGACTAGCGGGAGGGGTAGCCAAAAACATTCAGTACTTC. The variable domain in full, with the rest retrieved from reference TRBV11-2 and TRBJ2-4, is EAGVAQSPRYKIIEKRQSVAFWCNPISGHATLYWYQQILGQGPKLLIQFQNNGVVDDSQLPKDRFSAERLKGVDSTLKIQPAKLEDSAVYLCASSLELGLAGGVAKNIQYFGAGTRLSVL.

The chain uses TRBV19 and TRBJ2-1, with D possibly matching TRBD2 (7 bases). Germline V gives CDR1 LNHDA, CDR2 SQIVND (reference sequence). Trimming shortened V by 4 bases and J by 7 bases, and 26 bases separated the two germline ends. The CDR3 contains 18 residues. The CDR3 sequence is CASSKSGRTARGGNEQFF. DNA of the CDR3: TGTGCCAGTAGTAAGTCGGGCCGCACAGCGAGGGGGGGGAATGAGCAGTTCTTC. The variable domain in full, with the rest retrieved from reference TRBV19 and TRBJ2-1, is DGGITQSPKYLFRKEGQNVTLSCEQNLNHDAMYWYRQDPGQGLRLIYYSQIVNDFQKGDIAEGYSVSREKKESFPLTVTSAQKNPTAFYLCASSKSGRTARGGNEQFFGPGTRLTVL.

The chain links TRBV28 to TRBJ1-4; D is unresolved. Looked up from germline, CDR1 is MDHEN and CDR2 is SYDVKM. The CDR3 contains 16 residues. V lost 2 bases, J lost 5 bases, and 15 bases lay in between. The CDR3 loop is CASSLRRTGENEKLFF. CDR3 DNA: TGTGCCAGCAGTTTACGCCGGACTGGGGAAAATGAAAAACTGTTTTTT.

In nucleotides, the CDR3 is TGTGCCAGCAGAGGACAGGGCACAGATACGCAGTATTTT. This codes for CASRGQGTDTQYF. The chain uses TRBV6-5 and TRBJ2-3, with 7 bases aligning to TRBD1. CDR3 length: 13 residues. CDR1 MNHEY and CDR2 SVGAGI come from the germline V gene. The V gene end was trimmed by 6 bases and the J gene end by 1 base; junction bases not matched to a gene: 1.

The chain joins TRBV21-1 to TRBJ2-7; TRBD2, as called in the table, went unchecked against the DNA. TRBV21-1 is tagged as a pseudogene. The CDR3 contains 17 residues. The CDR3 protein is CASSKGGRSGRSYEQYF. Written as DNA, the CDR3 is TGTGCCAGCAGCAAAGGAGGTAGAAGCGGACGCTCCTACGAGCAGTACTTC.

V and J are TRBV10-3 and TRBJ2-1; TRBD2 matches at 12 bases. V lost 0 bases, J lost 4 bases, and 4 bases stayed unmatched. CDR1 and CDR2 from the germline V gene are ENHRY and SYGVKD. The CDR3 is 17 residues long. The CDR3 loop reads CAISESLAGGTYNEQFF. CDR3 coding DNA: TGTGCCATCAGTGAGTCGCTAGCGGGAGGGACATACAATGAGCAGTTCTTC.

This clone was found a few times. The genes are TRBV7-2 and TRBJ2-7, with a possible D match to TRBD1 (5 bases). V was pared by 2 bases and J by 0 bases, with 11 bases between. The CDR3 extends over 15 amino acids. The germline V gene encodes CDR1 SGHTA and CDR2 FQGNSA. CDR3 bases: TGTGCCAGCAGCTTATCGACAGAAGCCTCCTACGAGCAGTACTTC. Translated, it gives CASSLSTEASYEQYF.

The chain is built from TRBV7-6 and TRBJ2-7, with D perhaps matching TRBD2 (5 bases). There are 14 residues in the CDR3. Germline-derived CDR1 and CDR2 are SGHVS and FNYEAQ. Trimming left V 1 base short and J 5 bases short, with 12 bases between. The CDR3, as DNA: TGTGCCAGCAGCTTAGGGGAACTAGTCCACGAGCAGTACTTC. Translating it yields CASSLGELVHEQYF.

J is TRBJ2-3 and V is TRBV19; 8 bases match TRBD1. Germline V gene data show CDR1 as LNHDA and CDR2 as SQIVND (reference sequence). This CDR3 has 14 residues. Unmatched junction bases numbered 6, after V lost 3 bases and J lost 7 bases. This chain's CDR3 is CASSIMGQEYTQYF. CDR3 coding DNA: TGTGCCAGTAGTATTATGGGACAGGAATATACGCAGTATTTT.

This sequence joins TRBV5-4 and TRBJ1-5, with 11 bases fitting TRBD1. V shed 4 bases, J shed 0 bases, and the junction held 12 bases outside the gene matches. Germline V gene sequence: CDR1 SGHNT, CDR2 YYREEE (reference sequence). The CDR3 loop spans 19 amino acids. The CDR3 nucleotides are TGTGCCAGCAGCCAGGACAGGGGGCTCTCCTTACCTAGCAATCAGCCCCAGCATTTT. Protein product: CASSQDRGLSLPSNQPQHF.

The chain carries TRBV28 and TRBJ1-1, with unresolved D. Germline CDR1 MDHEN, CDR2 SYDVKM. V lost 10 bases, J lost 5 bases, and 23 bases lay in between. The CDR3 spans 15 residues. CDR3 nucleotides: TGTGCCATCAAGGCCGGTGGAGGATCGTGGACTGAAGCTTTCTTT. Amino acids: CAIKAGGGSWTEAFF. The complete variable domain, with remaining parts taken from reference TRBV28 and TRBJ1-1, reads DVKVTQSSRYLVKRTGEKVFLECVQDMDHENMFWYRQDPGLGLRLIYFSYDVKMKEKGDIPEGYSVSREKKERFSLILESASTNQTSMYLCAIKAGGGSWTEAFFGQGTRLTVV.

V and J are TRBV7-8 and TRBJ1-3, with TRBD1 identical over 12 bases. The germline V gene encodes CDR1 SGHVS and CDR2 FQNEAQ. V shed 4 bases and J 4 bases; nucleotides not matched to a gene: 14. The CDR3 is 19 amino acids. The CDR3 loop reads CASSSPLGTGGMSGNTIYF. CDR3 sequence (DNA): TGTGCCAGCAGCTCGCCTCTAGGGACAGGGGGCATGTCGGGAAACACCATATATTTT.

J is TRBJ2-7 and V is TRBV11-2, with TRBD2 matching 10 bases. CDR1 SGHAT and CDR2 FQNNGV come from the germline V gene. The V gene end was trimmed by 5 bases and the J gene end by 3 bases; junction bases not matched to a gene: 4. The CDR3 spans 14 residues. CDR3 nucleotides: TGTGCCAGCAGCCCTTCTAGCGGGGGCTACGAGCAGTACTTC. Its translation: CASSPSSGGYEQYF.

V gene TRBV7-8 combines with J gene TRBJ2-3, with 7 bases identical to TRBD2. Germline-derived CDR1 and CDR2 are SGHVS and FQNEAQ. V gave up 2 bases and J gave up 14 bases; unmatched junction bases: 19. The CDR3 has 16 amino acids. The CDR3 reads CASSLSGRAGLAEGYF. The CDR3 DNA follows: TGTGCCAGCAGCTTATCGGGCAGGGCAGGCCTAGCGGAGGGGTATTTT.

The chain has TRBV5-5 and TRBJ1-2, with no clear D. CDR3 length: 14 residues. Trimming left V 0 bases short and J 5 bases short, with 11 bases between. CDR1 is SGHKS, CDR2 YYEKEE, per germline (reference sequence). This CDR3 is CASSLARVEYGYTF. CDR3 DNA sequence: TGTGCCAGCAGCTTGGCGAGGGTTGAATATGGCTACACCTTC.

The rearrangement joins TRBV2 to TRBJ1-5, with a weak D call TRBD1 (5 bases). In germline, CDR1 is SNHLY, CDR2 FYNNEI. Trimming removed 8 bases from V and 0 bases from J, with 14 bases in between. The CDR3 consists of 15 residues. In nucleotides, the CDR3 is TGTGCCAGCCTAAGGGGAGGGAATAGCAATCAGCCCCAGCATTTT. This translates into CASLRGGNSNQPQHF.

The genes are TRBV5-1 and TRBJ1-3; maybe TRBD1 (6 bases). The CDR3 covers 16 residues. Germline CDR1 and CDR2: SGHRS and YFSETQ. Trimming stripped 2 bases from V and 0 bases from J, with 12 bases between. The CDR3: CASSLGGSSSGNTIYF. The CDR3 DNA is TGCGCCAGCAGCTTAGGGGGATCAAGCTCTGGAAACACCATATATTTT. Full variable domain (missing parts from reference TRBV5-1 and TRBJ1-3): KAGVTQTPRYLIKTRGQQVTLSCSPISGHRSVSWYQQTPGQGLQFLFEYFSETQRNKGNFPGRFSGRQFSNSRSEMNVSTLELGDSALYLCASSLGGSSSGNTIYFGEGSWLTVV.

The chain is built from TRBV15 and TRBJ2-2; D is possibly TRBD1 (6 bases). In germline, CDR1 is LNHNV, CDR2 YYDKDF (reference sequence). This CDR3 has 15 residues. The V and J ends lost 1 base and 1 base respectively, with 7 bases between them. CDR3 sequence reads: CATSRGQENTGELFF. The DNA of the CDR3 is TGTGCCACCAGCAGAGGACAGGAGAACACCGGGGAGCTGTTTTTT.